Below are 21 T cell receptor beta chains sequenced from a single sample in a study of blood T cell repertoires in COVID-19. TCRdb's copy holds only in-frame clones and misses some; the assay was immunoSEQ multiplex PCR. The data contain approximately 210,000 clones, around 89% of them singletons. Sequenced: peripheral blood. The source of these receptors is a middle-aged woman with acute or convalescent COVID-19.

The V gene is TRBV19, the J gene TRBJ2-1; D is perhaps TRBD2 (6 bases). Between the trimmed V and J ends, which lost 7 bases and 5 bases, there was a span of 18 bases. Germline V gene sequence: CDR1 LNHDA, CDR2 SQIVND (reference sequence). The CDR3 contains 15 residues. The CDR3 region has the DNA TGTGCCAGTAACCCGGGACTCTTCCAAGACAATGAGCAGTTCTTC. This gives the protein CASNPGLFQDNEQFF.

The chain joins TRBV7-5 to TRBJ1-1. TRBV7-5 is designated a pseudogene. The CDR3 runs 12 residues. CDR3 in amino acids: CARSPTPPEAFF. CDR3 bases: TGTGCCAGAAGCCCTACGCCCCCTGAAGCTTTCTTT.

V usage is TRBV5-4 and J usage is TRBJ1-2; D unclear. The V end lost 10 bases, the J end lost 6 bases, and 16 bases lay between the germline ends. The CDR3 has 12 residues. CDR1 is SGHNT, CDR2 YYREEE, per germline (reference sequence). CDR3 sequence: CAGSLEADGYTF. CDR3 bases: TGTGCCGGCTCCTTGGAGGCGGATGGCTACACCTTC.

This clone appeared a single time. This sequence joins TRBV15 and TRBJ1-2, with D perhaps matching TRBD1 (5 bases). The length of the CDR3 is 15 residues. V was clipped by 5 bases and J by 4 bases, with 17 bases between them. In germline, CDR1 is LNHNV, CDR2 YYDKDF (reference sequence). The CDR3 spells CATSSGGGGSYGYTF. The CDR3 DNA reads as TGTGCCACCAGCTCAGGTGGGGGGGGTTCCTATGGCTACACCTTC.

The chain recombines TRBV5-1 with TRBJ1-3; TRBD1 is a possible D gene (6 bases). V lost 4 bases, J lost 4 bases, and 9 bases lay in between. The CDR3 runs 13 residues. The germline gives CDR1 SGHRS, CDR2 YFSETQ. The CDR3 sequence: CASSPRGGNTIYF. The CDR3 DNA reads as TGCGCCAGCAGCCCCAGGGGAGGAAACACCATATATTTT.

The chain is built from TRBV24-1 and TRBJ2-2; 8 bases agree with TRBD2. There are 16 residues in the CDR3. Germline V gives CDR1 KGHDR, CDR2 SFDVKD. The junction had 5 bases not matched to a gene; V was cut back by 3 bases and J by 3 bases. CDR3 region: CATSDPRGGDTGELFF. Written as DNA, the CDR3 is TGTGCCACCAGTGATCCCCGGGGGGGTGACACCGGGGAGCTGTTTTTT.

As DNA, the CDR3 is TGTGCCAGCAGCTTATCAGGGCTACTCTACGAGCAGTACGTC. This codes for CASSLSGLLYEQYV. V is TRBV5-5 and J is TRBJ2-7, with D perhaps matching TRBD1 (5 bases). Trimming removed 2 bases at V and 3 bases at J, with 12 bases between. CDR3 size: 14 residues. Germline V gene sequence: CDR1 SGHKS, CDR2 YYEKEE (reference sequence).

The DNA of the CDR3 is TGTGCCAGCAACCCGCGGGGGGGTTCGGCTAATGAAAAACTGTTTTTT. Translated: CASNPRGGSANEKLFF. The chain links TRBV9 to TRBJ1-4, with D perhaps matching TRBD1 (5 bases). The CDR3 contains 16 residues. Per germline, CDR1 SGDLS and CDR2 YYNGEE. V gave up 6 bases and J gave up 3 bases, with 18 bases separating them.

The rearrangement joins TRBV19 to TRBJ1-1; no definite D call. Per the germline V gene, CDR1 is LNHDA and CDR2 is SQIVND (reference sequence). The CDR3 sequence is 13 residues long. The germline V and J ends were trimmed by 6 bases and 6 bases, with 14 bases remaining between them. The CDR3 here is CASSGAGSSEAFF. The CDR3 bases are TGTGCCAGTAGCGGAGCTGGGAGTTCTGAAGCTTTCTTT.

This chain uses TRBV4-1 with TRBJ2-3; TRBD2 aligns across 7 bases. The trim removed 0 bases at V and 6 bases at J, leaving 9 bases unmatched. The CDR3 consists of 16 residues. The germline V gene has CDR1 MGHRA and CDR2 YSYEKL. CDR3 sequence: CASSQEGRGSRDTQYF. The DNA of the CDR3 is TGCGCCAGCAGCCAAGAAGGGCGGGGGAGCCGCGATACGCAGTATTTT.

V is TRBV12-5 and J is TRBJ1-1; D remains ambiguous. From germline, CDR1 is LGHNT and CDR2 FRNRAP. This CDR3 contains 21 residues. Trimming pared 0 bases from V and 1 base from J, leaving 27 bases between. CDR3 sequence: CASGLVVFGEGPHPKNTEAFF. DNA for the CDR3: TGTGCTAGTGGTTTGGTAGTGTTCGGGGAGGGCCCACACCCAAAGAACACTGAAGCTTTCTTT.

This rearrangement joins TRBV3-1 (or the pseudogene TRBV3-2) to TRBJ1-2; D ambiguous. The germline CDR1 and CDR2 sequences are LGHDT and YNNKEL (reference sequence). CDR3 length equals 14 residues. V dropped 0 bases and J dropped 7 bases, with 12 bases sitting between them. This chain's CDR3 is CASSQDVPGFGYTF. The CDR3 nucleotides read TGTGCCAGCAGCCAAGATGTACCCGGGTTTGGCTACACCTTC.

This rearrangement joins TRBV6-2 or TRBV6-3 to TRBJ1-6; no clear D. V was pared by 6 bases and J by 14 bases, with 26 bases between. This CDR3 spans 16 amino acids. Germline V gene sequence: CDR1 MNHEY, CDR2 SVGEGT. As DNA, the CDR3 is TGTGCCAGCAGCCCTACCCCTCCGGGAGCCCCGGTCACCCTCCACTTT. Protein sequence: CASSPTPPGAPVTLHF.

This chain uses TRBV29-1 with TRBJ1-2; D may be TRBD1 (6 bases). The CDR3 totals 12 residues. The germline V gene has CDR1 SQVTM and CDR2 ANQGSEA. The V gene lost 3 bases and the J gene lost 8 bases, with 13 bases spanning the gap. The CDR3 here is CSVERGALGYTF. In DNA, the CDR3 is TGCAGCGTTGAGCGGGGGGCGTTAGGCTACACCTTC.

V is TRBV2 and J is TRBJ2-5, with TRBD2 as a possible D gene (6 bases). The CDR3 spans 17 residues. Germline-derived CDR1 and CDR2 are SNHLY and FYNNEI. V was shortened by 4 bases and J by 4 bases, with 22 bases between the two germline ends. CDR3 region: CASSGPENLAGRETQYF. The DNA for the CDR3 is TGTGCCAGCAGTGGACCTGAAAACCTGGCGGGGCGAGAGACCCAGTACTTC.

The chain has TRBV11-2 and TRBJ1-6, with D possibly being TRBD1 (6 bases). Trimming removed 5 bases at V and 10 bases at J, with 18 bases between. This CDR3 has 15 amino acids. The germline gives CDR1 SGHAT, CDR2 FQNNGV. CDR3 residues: CASSPTGFPRSPLHF. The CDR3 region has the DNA TGTGCCAGCAGCCCCACAGGGTTTCCAAGATCACCCCTCCACTTT.

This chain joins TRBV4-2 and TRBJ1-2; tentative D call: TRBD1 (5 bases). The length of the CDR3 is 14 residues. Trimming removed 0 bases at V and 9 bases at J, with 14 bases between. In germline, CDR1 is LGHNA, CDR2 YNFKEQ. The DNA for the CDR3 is TGTGCCAGCAGCCAAGATAGTGGGGCGTCCCGCTACACCTTC. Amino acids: CASSQDSGASRYTF.

DNA of the CDR3: TGTGCCAGCATTCACGGCGGGGAGCTGTTTTTT. It translates to CASIHGGELFF. The chain has TRBV12-3 or TRBV12-4 and TRBJ2-2; no clear D gene. Trimming cost V 7 bases and J 7 bases, with 7 bases left between them. The CDR3 loop spans 11 amino acids.

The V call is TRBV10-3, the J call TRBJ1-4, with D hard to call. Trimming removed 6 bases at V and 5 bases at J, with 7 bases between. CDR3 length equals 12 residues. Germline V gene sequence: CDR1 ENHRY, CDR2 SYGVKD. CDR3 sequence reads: CAISETNEKLFF. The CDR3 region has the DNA TGTGCCATCAGCGAGACAAATGAAAAACTGTTTTTT.

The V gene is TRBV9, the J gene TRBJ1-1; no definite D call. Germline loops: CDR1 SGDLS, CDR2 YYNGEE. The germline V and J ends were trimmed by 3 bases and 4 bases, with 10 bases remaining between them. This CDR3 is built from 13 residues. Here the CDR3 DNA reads TGTGCCAGCAGCGGTCGGGATGGCACTGAAGCTTTCTTT. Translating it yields CASSGRDGTEAFF.

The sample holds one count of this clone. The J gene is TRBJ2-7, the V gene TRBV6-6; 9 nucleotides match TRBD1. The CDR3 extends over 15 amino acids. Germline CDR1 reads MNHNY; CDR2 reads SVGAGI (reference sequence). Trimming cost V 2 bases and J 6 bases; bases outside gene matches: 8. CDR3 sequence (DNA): TGTGCCAGCAGTTACGCTCCAGACAGGGGGACCGAGCAGTACGTC. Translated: CASSYAPDRGTEQYV.